The 4 T cell receptor beta chains reported below all come from one sample, sequenced in a study of identifying expanded T cells in peripheral blood. Profiled with immunoSEQ multiplex PCR; TCRdb holds only in-frame clones, not every one. This sample has about 90,000 clones, with around 84% found just once. Material: blood. These receptors were taken from a person between 18 and 75 years old in good health.

The chain has TRBV7-3 and TRBJ2-3, with D uncertain. This CDR3 contains 13 residues. CDR1 and CDR2 from the germline V gene are SGHTA and FQGTGA. Trimming stripped 3 bases from V and 6 bases from J, with 10 bases between. The CDR3 DNA reads TGTGCCAGCAGCTTGGGCCTATACGATACGCAGTATTTT. It is translated as CASSLGLYDTQYF. The variable domain in full, with the rest retrieved from reference TRBV7-3 and TRBJ2-3, is GAGVSQTPSNKVTEKGKYVELRCDPISGHTALYWYRQSLGQGPEFLIYFQGTGAADDSGLPNDRFFAVRPEGSVSTLKIQRTERGDSAVYLCASSLGLYDTQYFGPGTRLTVL.

V is TRBV11-1 and J is TRBJ1-1; D not certain. The germline V gene has CDR1 SGHAT and CDR2 FQDESV (reference sequence). V lost 7 bases to trimming and J lost 1 base, with 7 bases between them. CDR3 length equals 12 residues. The CDR3: CASTLGNTEAFF. DNA of the CDR3: TGTGCCAGCACCCTGGGGAACACTGAAGCTTTCTTT.

A few counts support this clone. The same CDR3 arises from other DNA sequences in this sample as well. The rearrangement links TRBV14 to TRBJ1-6; no reliable D call. V shed 2 bases and J shed 6 bases, with 5 bases lying between them. CDR1 SGHDN and CDR2 FVKESK come from the germline V gene. This CDR3 is 13 amino acids long. The CDR3 DNA sequence: TGTGCCAGCAGCCAACTACTTAATTCACCCCTCCACTTT. Its protein product is CASSQLLNSPLHF.

The V and J genes are TRBV6-1 and TRBJ2-3; TRBD2 is a possible D gene (5 bases). The CDR3 extends over 13 amino acids. V dropped 8 bases and J dropped 4 bases, with 13 bases sitting between them. Looked up from germline, CDR1 is MNHNS and CDR2 is SASEGT. The DNA of the CDR3 is TGTGCCAGCCGCGTCGAGGGAGCAGATACGCAGTATTTT. Translation gives CASRVEGADTQYF.